These 13 T cell receptor beta chains came from one sample sequenced in a study of blood T cell repertoires in COVID-19. Profiled with immunoSEQ multiplex PCR; TCRdb holds only in-frame clones, not every one. The sample gives about 140,000 clones, about three quarters of which show up once; more than 1.5% is in the top ten. Material: peripheral blood. The receptor source for this set is a woman between 55 and 75 years old with acute or convalescent COVID-19.

This clone has ten or more counts. The chain is built from TRBV5-6 and TRBJ2-7, with D possibly being TRBD1 (6 bases). The germline V gene has CDR1 SGHDT and CDR2 YYEEEE. V lost 1 base to trimming and J lost 2 bases, with 10 bases between them. The CDR3 loop spans 14 amino acids. DNA of the CDR3: TGTGCCAGCAGCTTGCGGACAGCCGCCTACGAGCAGTACTTC. It is translated as CASSLRTAAYEQYF. Full variable domain (missing parts from reference TRBV5-6 and TRBJ2-7): DAGVTQSPTHLIKTRGQQVTLRCSPKSGHDTVSWYQQALGQGPQFIFQYYEEEERQRGNFPDRFSGHQFPNYSSELNVNALLLGDSALYLCASSLRTAAYEQYFGPGTRLTVT.

The V call is TRBV7-9, the J call TRBJ2-7; 8 bases map to TRBD1. Germline assignment: CDR1 SEHNR and CDR2 FQNEAQ (reference sequence). This CDR3 is 15 amino acids long. With 5 bases clipped from V and 2 bases from J, the junction kept 8 bases outside the gene matches. The CDR3 DNA sequence: TGTGCCAGCAGCCCTGCGGACAGGGCCACCTACGAGCAGTACTTC. It encodes CASSPADRATYEQYF. The variable domain in full, with the rest retrieved from reference TRBV7-9 and TRBJ2-7, is DTGVSQNPRHKITKRGQNVTFRCDPISEHNRLYWYRQTLGQGPEFLTYFQNEAQLEKSRLLSDRFSAERPKGSFSTLEIQRTEQGDSAMYLCASSPADRATYEQYFGPGTRLTVT.

The chain combines TRBV3-1 (or the pseudogene TRBV3-2) with TRBJ2-3, with D unresolved. The CDR3 runs to 14 residues. Deletions cut 4 bases from V and 6 bases from J, with 14 bases between. Per germline, CDR1 LGHDT and CDR2 YNNKEL (reference sequence). The CDR3 coding sequence is TGTGCCAGCAGCCCCCAAAACAGTAGGGATACGCAGTATTTT. Translation: CASSPQNSRDTQYF.

V usage is TRBV4-2 and J usage is TRBJ1-1; D may be TRBD1 (5 bases). Germline-derived CDR1 and CDR2 are LGHNA and YNFKEQ. V lost 2 bases and J 11 bases, leaving 18 bases between the germline ends. This CDR3 has 14 amino acids. The CDR3 DNA reads as TGTGCCAGCAGCCAAAATCAGGGCGTCGAATGGGCTTTCTTT. It encodes CASSQNQGVEWAFF.

The chain joins TRBV19 to TRBJ2-3; 10 nucleotides match TRBD2. Losses at the gene ends were 7 bases for V and 3 bases for J; bases not matched to a gene: 16. The CDR3 runs to 18 residues. Germline CDR1 reads LNHDA; CDR2 reads SQIVND (reference sequence). As DNA, the CDR3 is TGTGCCAGTACTCAGACAGGGGTACTAGCGGGACTTACAGATACGCAGTATTTT. As protein: CASTQTGVLAGLTDTQYF.

The chain is built from TRBV7-8 and TRBJ2-6; weak D call: TRBD1 (6 bases). In germline, CDR1 is SGHVS, CDR2 FQNEAQ. The CDR3 loop spans 17 amino acids. Between the trimmed V and J ends, which lost 1 base and 2 bases, there was a span of 12 bases. The CDR3 loop is CASSLVFSGAGANVLTF. CDR3 sequence (DNA): TGTGCCAGCAGCTTAGTATTCTCAGGGGCTGGGGCCAACGTCCTGACTTTC.

This clone has only a few counts. The V gene is TRBV18, the J gene TRBJ1-6; 7 positions match TRBD1. With 5 bases clipped from V and 15 bases from J, the junction kept 16 bases outside the gene matches. Germline lookup yields CDR1 KGHSH and CDR2 LQKENI. The CDR3 is 15 residues long. The CDR3 loop reads CASSFELSGTAHLHF. The CDR3 DNA reads as TGTGCCAGCTCATTCGAATTATCCGGGACAGCACACCTCCACTTT. The full variable domain, rest sourced from reference TRBV18 and TRBJ1-6, is NAGVMQNPRHLVRRRGQEARLRCSPMKGHSHVYWYRQLPEEGLKFMVYLQKENIIDESGMPKERFSAEFPKEGPSILRIQQVVRGDSAAYFCASSFELSGTAHLHFGNGTRLTVT.

The chain carries TRBV28 and TRBJ2-7; a possible D gene is TRBD1 (6 bases). V was pared by 6 bases and J by 3 bases, with 18 bases between. The CDR3 is 15 residues long. CDR1 MDHEN and CDR2 SYDVKM come from the germline V gene. This CDR3 is CASSLPTTGLYEQYF. DNA of the CDR3: TGTGCCAGCAGCCTCCCGACGACAGGCCTCTACGAGCAGTACTTC.

J is TRBJ2-7 and V is TRBV2; 9 bases agree with TRBD1. The germline gives CDR1 SNHLY, CDR2 FYNNEI. The CDR3 sequence is 15 residues long. V lost 5 bases, J lost 2 bases, and 7 bases stayed unmatched. CDR3 nucleotides: TGTGCCAGCAGTCTGGGACAGGGTGGGACCTACGAGCAGTACTTC. The encoded protein is CASSLGQGGTYEQYF.

The chain employs TRBV2 and TRBJ1-2, with TRBD1 matching over 10 bases. The CDR3 spans 14 residues. Germline assignment: CDR1 SNHLY and CDR2 FYNNEI. The J segment lost 6 bases and the V segment lost 1 base, leaving 2 bases of the junction unmatched. The CDR3 DNA reads TGTGCCAGCAGTGAAGTTGGGACAGGGGATGGCTACACCTTC. Residues: CASSEVGTGDGYTF.

The chain combines TRBV11-3 with TRBJ2-7, with a tentative D call TRBD1 (5 bases). V was shortened by 2 bases and J by 7 bases, with 15 bases between the two germline ends. Germline V gene lookup returns CDR1 SGHNT and CDR2 YENEEA. The CDR3 totals 14 residues. The DNA for the CDR3 is TGTGCCAGCAGCTTAACCATCGACAGCCGAGAGCAGTACTTC. This translates into CASSLTIDSREQYF.

The rearrangement links TRBV9 to TRBJ2-2; D unresolved. V was shortened by 3 bases and J by 7 bases, with 10 bases between the two germline ends. The CDR3 has 13 amino acids. In germline, CDR1 is SGDLS, CDR2 YYNGEE. CDR3 nucleotides: TGTGCCAGCAGCGCTACGGTGAGCGGGGAGCTGTTTTTT. Encoded protein: CASSATVSGELFF.

This sequence joins TRBV19 and TRBJ2-7; perhaps TRBD1 as D (5 bases). V was pared by 3 bases and J by 1 base, with 10 bases between. The CDR3 spans 14 residues. From germline, CDR1 is LNHDA and CDR2 SQIVND (reference sequence). The CDR3 is CASSILPGSYEQYF. DNA for the CDR3: TGTGCCAGTAGTATCCTCCCAGGGTCCTACGAGCAGTACTTC.